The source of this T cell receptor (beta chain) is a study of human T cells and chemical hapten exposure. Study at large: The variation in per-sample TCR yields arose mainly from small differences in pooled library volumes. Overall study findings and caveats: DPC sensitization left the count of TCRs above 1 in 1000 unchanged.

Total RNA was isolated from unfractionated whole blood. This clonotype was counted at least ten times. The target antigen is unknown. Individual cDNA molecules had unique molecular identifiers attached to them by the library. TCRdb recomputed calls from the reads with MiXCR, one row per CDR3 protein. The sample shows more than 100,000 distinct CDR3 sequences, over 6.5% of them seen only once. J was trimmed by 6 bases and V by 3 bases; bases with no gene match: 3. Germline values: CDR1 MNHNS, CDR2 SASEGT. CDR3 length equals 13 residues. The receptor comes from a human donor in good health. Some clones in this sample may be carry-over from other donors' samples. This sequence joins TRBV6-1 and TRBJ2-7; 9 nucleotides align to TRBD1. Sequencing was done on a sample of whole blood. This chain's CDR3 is CASSDGTGIEQYF. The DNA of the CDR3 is TGTGCCAGCAGTGATGGGACAGGGATCGAGCAGTACTTC.